This T cell receptor beta chain was recorded in a study of cytomegalovirus exposure and HLA in healthy donors. This clone appeared a single time. Germline loops: CDR1 MNHEY, CDR2 SMNVEV (reference sequence). This CDR3 contains 15 residues. Trimming pared 1 base from V and 5 bases from J, leaving 12 bases between. Likely unrecorded immune exposures existed in these nominally healthy donors. Use of 60 Vbeta and 13 Jbeta primers characterized the PCR. Sequencing was performed with immunoSEQ multiplex PCR; in TCRdb, only in-frame clones are kept and a portion is missing. The sample has roughly 100,000 clones; around 76% are singletons.

The TCR originated in a woman aged 18-29 years in good health and CMV-seropositive. The V call is TRBV27, the J call TRBJ2-1; maybe TRBD2 (7 bases). Sequencing input: PBMCs. The CDR3 loop is CASSLLGGPHNEQFF. Here the CDR3 DNA reads TGTGCCAGCAGTTTATTGGGGGGGCCCCACAATGAGCAGTTCTTC.